Reported below is one TCR beta chain. Its target is not known. This entry belongs to a study of siplizumab effects on memory and regulatory T cells. The CDR3 runs 12 residues. V was clipped by 5 bases and J by 9 bases, with 14 bases between them. From germline, CDR1 is SGHTA and CDR2 FQGNSA. Study conclusions and caveats: Alloreactive sequences traceable to unstimulated CD4+ memory cells were significantly reduced by siplizumab.

Only in-frame clones appear in the TCRdb table, and some are missing; sequencing was by immunoSEQ multiplex PCR. There are fewer than 120,000 clones in the sample; 80% to 95% occur only once, and 1% to 1.5% lies in the top ten. V gene TRBV7-2 combines with J gene TRBJ2-7; D is undetermined. This TCR came from a human donor in good health. The specimen sequenced was CD4+ T cells sorted from blood. The CDR3 loop reads CASSPPRRVQYF. The CDR3 nucleotides read TGTGCCAGCAGCCCTCCTAGGAGAGTGCAGTACTTC.